The clone carrying this T cell receptor beta chain was seen only once. Authors' processing steps: Amplification of reference gene primers provided the estimated nucleated cell counts. TCRdb's table, derived via immunoSEQ multiplex PCR, lists solely in-frame clones and lacks some. D and trimming come from the DNA, and the V and J calls and clone size come from that table. Among around 19,000 clones, around 87% were seen once, and the ten largest hold around 9.9%. The data are from a study of blood T cell repertoires in COVID-19. Study information: Some COVID-19 samples were acute and others convalescent; all came from the United States, Italy and Spain. T cells, B-cell-depleted T cells, or PBMCs provided the cDNA or gDNA that served as material.

Germline V gives CDR1 SGHTA, CDR2 FQGTGA. There are 15 residues in the CDR3. J lost 4 bases, V lost 5 bases, and 3 bases had no gene match. The sequence derives from a human donor in a cohort sampled during active COVID-19. J is TRBJ2-1 and V is TRBV7-3; 12 nucleotides align to TRBD2. The sequencing sample was made of peripheral blood. The CDR3 bases are TGTGCCAGCAGCAAGGGACTAGCGGGTTACAATGAGCAGTTCTTC. The encoded protein is CASSKGLAGYNEQFF.